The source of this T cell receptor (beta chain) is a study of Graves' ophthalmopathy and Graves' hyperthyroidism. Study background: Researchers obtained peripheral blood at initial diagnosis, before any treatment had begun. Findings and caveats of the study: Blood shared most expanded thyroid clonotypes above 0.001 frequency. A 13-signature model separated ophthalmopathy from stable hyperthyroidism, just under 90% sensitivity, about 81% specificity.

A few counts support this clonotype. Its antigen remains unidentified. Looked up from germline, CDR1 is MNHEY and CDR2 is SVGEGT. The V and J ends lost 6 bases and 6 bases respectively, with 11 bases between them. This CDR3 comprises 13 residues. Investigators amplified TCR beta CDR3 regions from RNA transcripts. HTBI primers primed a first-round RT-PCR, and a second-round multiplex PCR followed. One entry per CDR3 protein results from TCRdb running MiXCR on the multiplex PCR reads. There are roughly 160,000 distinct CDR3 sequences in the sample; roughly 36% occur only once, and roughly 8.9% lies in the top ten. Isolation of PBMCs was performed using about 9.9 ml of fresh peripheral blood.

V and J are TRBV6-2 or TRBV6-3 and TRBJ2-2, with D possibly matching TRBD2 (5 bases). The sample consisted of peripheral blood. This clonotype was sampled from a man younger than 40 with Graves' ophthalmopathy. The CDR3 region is CASRELDPGELFF. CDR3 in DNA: TGTGCCAGCAGGGAACTAGATCCCGGGGAGCTGTTTTTT.